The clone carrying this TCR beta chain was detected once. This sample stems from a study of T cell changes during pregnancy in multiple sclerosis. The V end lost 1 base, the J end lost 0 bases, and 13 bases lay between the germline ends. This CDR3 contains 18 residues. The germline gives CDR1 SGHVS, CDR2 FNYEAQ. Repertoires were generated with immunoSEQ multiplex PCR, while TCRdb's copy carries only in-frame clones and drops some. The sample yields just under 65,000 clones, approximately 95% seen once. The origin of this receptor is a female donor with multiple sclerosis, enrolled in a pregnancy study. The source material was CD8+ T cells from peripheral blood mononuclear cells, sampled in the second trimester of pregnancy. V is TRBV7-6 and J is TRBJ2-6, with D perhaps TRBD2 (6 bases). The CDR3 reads CASSLERWGDSGANVLTF. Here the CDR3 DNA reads TGTGCCAGCAGCTTAGAGCGGTGGGGGGACTCTGGGGCCAACGTCCTGACTTTC.